These T cell receptor beta chains were read from a single sample in a study of Graves' ophthalmopathy and Graves' hyperthyroidism. TCRdb processed the multiplex PCR reads anew with MiXCR; each CDR3 protein has one entry. Here the sample spans hundreds of thousands of distinct CDR3 sequences, about 41% being singletons. Sequenced input: peripheral blood. The receptors were gathered from an adult man with Graves' ophthalmopathy. Both conserved end residues are part of each CDR3. The order of the fields is J gene, D gene, V gene, clone size, CDR3 protein, CDR3 DNA. D genes are given only for firm matches. Clone size is given for some rows only: seen once, a few or many times, or a class if the clone is expanded.

TRBJ2-5	-	TRBV11-2	-	CASSLFGVIQETQYF	TGTGCCAGCAGCCTCTTCGGGGTCATCCAAGAGACCCAGTACTTC
TRBJ1-3	-	TRBV5-8	many	CATREGNTIYF	TGTGCCACCCGGGAAGGAAACACCATATATTTT
TRBJ2-5	TRBD2	TRBV15	-	CATSIGAGTQETQYF	TGTGCCACCAGCATCGGAGCGGGGACTCAAGAGACCCAGTACTTC
TRBJ2-5	TRBD1	TRBV7-2	-	CASRNNRGPRQETQYF	TGTGCCAGCAGAAATAACAGGGGGCCTCGCCAAGAGACCCAGTACTTC
TRBJ2-7	-	TRBV7-2	few	CASTTPPHEQYF	TGTGCCAGCACCACACCCCCCCACGAGCAGTACTTC
TRBJ2-5	-	TRBV4-1	many	CASSQDDGETQYF	TGCGCCAGCAGCCAAGATGACGGGGAGACCCAGTACTTC
TRBJ1-2	-	TRBV5-1	-	CASSLEQHPNYGYTF	TGCGCCAGCAGCTTGGAGCAGCACCCTAACTATGGCTACACCTTC
TRBJ1-2	TRBD1	TRBV5-1	many	CASSLQGQGVYGYTF	TGCGCCAGCAGCTTGCAGGGACAGGGTGTCTATGGCTACACCTTC
TRBJ2-1	TRBD2	TRBV25-1	-	CASSAGTSFYNEQFF	TGTGCCAGCAGTGCCGGGACTAGCTTCTACAATGAGCAGTTCTTC
TRBJ2-7	TRBD1	TRBV4-1	-	CASSQGAPGTGGAEQYF	TGCGCCAGCAGCCAAGGGGCCCCGGGGACAGGGGGCGCCGAGCAGTACTTC